This TCR beta chain stems from a study of shared clonotypes between healthy human individuals. There were only Caucasian adults among the donors, and all lived in Nashville, Tennessee. An assay was performed, and its level was deep. The authors split each subset's genomic DNA evenly across several immunoSEQ plates. Authors' analysis steps: Filtering of immunoSEQ junctional sequences could not match full-length read filtering. Here immunoSEQ multiplex PCR was the method, and the copy in TCRdb shows in-frame clones only, minus some. V, J and clone size derive from that table, while D and trimming were established from the DNA sequence. Among around 83,000 clones listed, under 65% were seen once. This clone was observed a few times. Per germline, CDR1 SGHAT and CDR2 FQNNGV. V gave up 0 bases and J gave up 5 bases, with 9 bases separating them. The CDR3 has 14 amino acids.

Sequenced material: memory CD8+ T cells sorted from blood. Subset described: CD45RO+ cells pooled with CCR7-negative TemRA cells. The J gene is TRBJ2-3, the V gene TRBV11-2; TRBD2 is a possible D gene (6 bases). This sequence originates from a man aged 25-45 years in good health. The CDR3 nucleotides read TGTGCCAGCAGCTTAGATCTCGGGGGAGATACGCAGTATTTT. This encodes CASSLDLGGDTQYF.